These 7 T cell receptor beta chains were sequenced from one sample in a study of blood T cell repertoires in COVID-19. Profiling relied on immunoSEQ multiplex PCR, and the TCRdb table lists in-frame clones only, not all of them. The sample records 90,000 to 120,000 clones, less than 85% being singletons. The sequencing input was peripheral blood. The receptors originated from a woman aged 40 to 55 with acute or convalescent COVID-19.

The chain carries TRBV29-1 and TRBJ2-5; no clear D gene. Germline V CDR1 and CDR2: SQVTM, ANQGSEA. CDR3 length equals 12 residues. Trimming stripped 6 bases from V and 2 bases from J, with 10 bases between. CDR3 protein: CSVTTSQETQYF. The CDR3 coding sequence is TGCAGCGTCACTACATCACAAGAGACCCAGTACTTC.

The chain carries TRBV10-3 and TRBJ1-1, with 8 bases matching TRBD1. CDR3 length: 14 amino acids. After removal of 3 bases from V and 6 bases from J, the junction contained 6 bases not matched to a gene. Germline V lookup: CDR1 ENHRY, CDR2 SYGVKD. This chain's CDR3 is CAISDSGGDAEAFF. The CDR3 coding sequence is TGTGCCATCAGTGATTCAGGGGGCGACGCTGAAGCTTTCTTT.

This clone turned up a few times. V is TRBV3-1 (or the pseudogene TRBV3-2) and J is TRBJ2-7, with 7 bases aligning to TRBD2. CDR1 and CDR2 (germline): LGHDT, YNNKEL (reference sequence). This CDR3 has 12 amino acids. The J segment lost 11 bases and the V segment lost 1 base, leaving 5 bases of the junction unmatched. CDR3 bases: TGTGCCAGCAGCCAAGGACTAGCTGCGGAGTACTTC. As protein: CASSQGLAAEYF.

The chain uses TRBV5-4 and TRBJ2-3; 7 nucleotides line up with TRBD2. CDR3 length: 17 amino acids. Germline assignment: CDR1 SGHNT and CDR2 YYREEE (reference sequence). V shed 2 bases, J shed 2 bases, and the junction held 11 bases outside the gene matches. The DNA of the CDR3 is TGTGCCAGCAGCTTAGGCGGGGGAGAATCCTTCACAGATACGCAGTATTTT. Protein: CASSLGGGESFTDTQYF. Full variable domain (rest looked up from reference TRBV5-4 and TRBJ2-3): ETGVTQSPTHLIKTRGQQVTLRCSSQSGHNTVSWYQQALGQGPQFIFQYYREEENGRGNFPPRFSGLQFPNYSSELNVNALELDDSALYLCASSLGGGESFTDTQYFGPGTRLTVL.

CDR3: CASSMDRGLGNTIYF. The DNA of the CDR3 is TGTGCCAGCAGCATGGACAGGGGGCTAGGAAACACCATATATTTT. V is TRBV3-1 (or the pseudogene TRBV3-2) and J is TRBJ1-3, with 11 bases that match TRBD1. V was clipped by 5 bases and J by 4 bases; unmatched bases: 4. CDR3 size: 15 residues. Germline V lookup: CDR1 LGHDT, CDR2 YNNKEL (reference sequence).

The chain employs TRBV18 and TRBJ2-6, with TRBD2 matching 7 bases. This CDR3 has 18 amino acids. The V gene end was trimmed by 3 bases and the J gene end by 0 bases; junction bases not matched to a gene: 8. CDR1 and CDR2 from the germline V gene are KGHSH and LQKENI. The CDR3 loop is CASSPVEGGSSGANVLTF. The CDR3 DNA sequence: TGTGCCAGCTCACCGGTTGAAGGCGGGAGCTCTGGGGCCAACGTCCTGACTTTC.

At least ten counts were recorded for this clone. V usage is TRBV5-5 and J usage is TRBJ2-7; 7 bases line up with TRBD1. The germline gives CDR1 SGHKS, CDR2 YYEKEE (reference sequence). The CDR3 spans 15 residues. V trimming: 4 bases; J trimming: 2 bases; junction bases outside the gene matches: 9. The CDR3 spells CASSTQGIEAYEQYF. As DNA, the CDR3 is TGTGCCAGCAGCACACAGGGGATTGAGGCCTACGAGCAGTACTTC.